Here is one T cell receptor (beta chain) with its context. This record belongs to a study of early T cells in non-severe SARS-CoV-2 infection. Study summary: Unpaired chains resulted from sequencing bulk RNA of unsorted whole blood.

This CDR3 region has 13 residues. Germline CDR1 reads SGHVS; CDR2 reads FNYEAQ. The germline V and J ends were trimmed by 3 bases and 4 bases, with 6 bases remaining between them. Individual cDNA molecules carried attached unique molecular identifiers. Via MiXCR, TCRdb re-called the 5' RACE reads, giving one row per CDR3 protein. The table records approximately 90,000 distinct CDR3 sequences, roughly 9.6% of them present only once. The material was whole blood, obtained at baseline. The chain joins TRBV7-6 to TRBJ2-2; D not resolved. The clonotype originates from an adult who was a healthcare worker with PCR-confirmed SARS-CoV-2 infection or an uninfected control (not recorded which). For the CDR3, the DNA is TGTGCCAGCAGCTTGTCAGGCACCGGGGAGCTGTTTTTT. Translation gives CASSLSGTGELFF.